The T cell receptor beta chain under discussion was sequenced for a study of Ad26.COV2.S vaccination and SARS-CoV-2 variants. Of note for this clone: As yet, its antigen is unknown.

CDR1 and CDR2 (germline): SEHNR, FQNEAQ (reference sequence). The CDR3 runs to 13 residues. Trimming removed 4 bases at V and 5 bases at J, with 12 bases between. Profiled with immunoSEQ multiplex PCR; TCRdb holds only in-frame clones, not every one. Of roughly 380,000 clones in the sample, roughly 88% were seen once. Study conclusions and caveats: Those who received the vaccine showed greater spike-specific TCR breadth than those given placebo. Non-spike TCR breadth did not differ much between vaccine and placebo recipients.

Treatment indicated: over 15 received Ad26.COV2.S at low or high dose, single or two shots; about 5 received placebo; per-sample allocation not given. The samples date from day 63 after the first vaccine or placebo injection. The TCR was taken from a person between 18 and 65 years old who received the Ad26.COV2.S COVID-19 vaccine or a placebo. The rearrangement links TRBV7-9 to TRBJ2-7; tentatively, D is TRBD2 (5 bases). The specimen comprised peripheral blood, sampled in a trial of Ad26.COV2.S vaccine versus placebo. CDR3 residues: CASSSGGRNEQYF. CDR3 nucleotides: TGTGCCAGCAGCTCCGGAGGAAGGAACGAGCAGTACTTC.